Below are 20 T cell receptor beta chains sequenced from a single sample in a study of blood T cell repertoires in COVID-19. TCRdb keeps only in-frame clones here, not all; method: immunoSEQ multiplex PCR. Found here are 310,000 or so clones, approximately 86% of them singletons; the top ten hold approximately 2%. Sequencing was carried out using peripheral blood. The receptors shown here come from a woman in her 30s who had recovered from COVID-19.

V usage is TRBV10-3 and J usage is TRBJ2-1; TRBD1 aligns across 10 bases. The CDR3 runs to 15 residues. The junction had 6 bases not matched to a gene; V was cut back by 5 bases and J by 5 bases. Germline CDR1 reads ENHRY; CDR2 reads SYGVKD. DNA of the CDR3: TGTGCCATCAGTCAAAACGACAGGGGGCACAATGAGCAGTTCTTC. Its translation: CAISQNDRGHNEQFF.

This rearrangement joins TRBV10-1 to TRBJ2-5; D is perhaps TRBD2 (6 bases). The CDR3 runs 14 residues. Germline V CDR1 and CDR2: WNHNN, SYGVQD (reference sequence). V was pared by 2 bases and J by 4 bases, with 11 bases between. CDR3 nucleotide sequence: TGCGCCAGCAGTGAGGGAGGGACTGGAGAGACCCAGTACTTC. It specifies CASSEGGTGETQYF.

The rearrangement uses TRBV7-2 and TRBJ1-4; tentatively, D is TRBD1 (5 bases). CDR1 is SGHTA and CDR2 is FQGNSA in the germline V gene. The CDR3 is 14 residues long. V lost 5 bases and J lost 5, with 12 bases in between. The CDR3 coding sequence is TGTGCCAGCAGCAGCGGGACGGGGAATGAAAAACTGTTTTTT. Translation gives CASSSGTGNEKLFF.

This clone was seen more than once but under ten times. This chain connects TRBV6-6 to TRBJ2-7; possibly TRBD1 for D (6 bases). The CDR3 contains 13 residues. Germline V CDR1 and CDR2: MNHNY, SVGAGI (reference sequence). V lost 7 bases and J 3 bases, leaving 13 bases between the germline ends. The CDR3 protein is CASTTGSLYEQYF. In nucleotides, the CDR3 is TGTGCCAGCACAACAGGGTCCCTCTACGAGCAGTACTTC.

This chain connects TRBV29-1 to TRBJ2-2; TRBD1 might be the D (6 bases). V was trimmed by 4 bases and J by 7 bases, leaving 10 bases between them. Germline-derived CDR1 and CDR2 are SQVTM and ANQGSEA. CDR3 length equals 12 residues. The CDR3 protein is CSVGQDDGELFF. Here the CDR3 DNA reads TGCAGCGTTGGACAGGATGACGGGGAGCTGTTTTTT.

V is TRBV5-1 and J is TRBJ2-5; 11 bases line up with TRBD2. V lost 4 bases and J lost 3; bases outside the gene matches: 5. Germline CDR1 SGHRS, CDR2 YFSETQ. The CDR3 covers 15 residues. CDR3 DNA: TGCGCCAGCAGCGGGGGACTAGCGGTGGAAGAGACCCAGTACTTC. Amino acid sequence: CASSGGLAVEETQYF.

This clone was observed many times. The chain recombines TRBV10-3 with TRBJ1-5; TRBD1 matches at 8 bases. The CDR3 extends over 16 amino acids. The germline V gene has CDR1 ENHRY and CDR2 SYGVKD. The ends lost 2 bases at V and 0 bases at J; junction bases unmatched: 3. The CDR3 here is CAISEDRGHSNQPQHF. The CDR3 DNA reads TGTGCCATCAGTGAGGACAGGGGACATAGCAATCAGCCCCAGCATTTT.

The chain links TRBV12-3 or TRBV12-4 to TRBJ1-4; D is possibly TRBD1 (5 bases). Between the trimmed V and J ends, which lost 3 bases and 12 bases, there was a span of 14 bases. CDR3 length equals 13 residues. The CDR3 DNA reads TGTGCCAGCAGTTTCAGGGCATTAGGGGAACTGTTTTTT. As protein: CASSFRALGELFF.

CDR3 in amino acids: CSARALSEAFF. Written as DNA, the CDR3 is TGCAGTGCTAGAGCACTCTCGGAAGCTTTCTTT. The chain combines TRBV20-1 with TRBJ1-1, with D unclear. The CDR3 contains 11 residues. Deletions cut 1 base from V and 8 bases from J, with 8 bases between. Germline-derived CDR1 and CDR2 are DFQATT and SNEGSKA (reference sequence).

The rearrangement uses TRBV19 and TRBJ2-1; 7 positions match TRBD2. Germline V lookup: CDR1 LNHDA, CDR2 SQIVND (reference sequence). Trimming at V came to 5 bases and at J to 5 bases, leaving 6 bases not matched to a gene. The CDR3 sequence is 14 residues long. In DNA, the CDR3 is TGTGCCAGTAGTCCCCGGACTAGAAACAATGAGCAGTTCTTC. Encoded protein: CASSPRTRNNEQFF.

The V call is TRBV29-1, the J call TRBJ2-1; D perhaps matches TRBD1 (6 bases). This CDR3 has 14 residues. Trimming shortened V by 4 bases and J by 4 bases, and 14 bases separated the two germline ends. Germline V CDR1 and CDR2: SQVTM, ANQGSEA. CDR3 bases: TGCAGCGTTGTACAGGGAGTCCCTTACAATGAGCAGTTCTTC. Its translation is CSVVQGVPYNEQFF.

The V and J genes are TRBV11-2 and TRBJ1-2; D not certain. Trimming left V 3 bases short and J 7 bases short, with 9 bases between. There are 12 residues in the CDR3. Germline values: CDR1 SGHAT, CDR2 FQNNGV. The CDR3 region has the DNA TGTGCCAGCAGCTTGACTGGTCGTGGCTACACCTTC. The encoded protein is CASSLTGRGYTF.

The genes are TRBV5-1 and TRBJ2-2; 12 positions agree with TRBD2. CDR1 SGHRS and CDR2 YFSETQ come from the germline V gene. There are 16 residues in the CDR3. J lost 3 bases, V lost 3 bases, and 3 bases had no gene match. The DNA for the CDR3 is TGCGCCAGCAGCTGGACTAGCGGGACGTACACCGGGGAGCTGTTTTTT. Its protein is CASSWTSGTYTGELFF.

The rearrangement joins TRBV6-5 to TRBJ2-7, with 7 bases matching TRBD1. The V gene's germline CDR1 is MNHEY and CDR2 SVGAGI. V gave up 6 bases and J gave up 9 bases; unmatched junction bases: 14. This CDR3 is built from 14 residues. The CDR3 reads CASRDGTATSVQYF. CDR3 nucleotides: TGTGCCAGCAGAGACGGGACAGCCACCTCGGTGCAGTACTTC.

The rearrangement links TRBV7-3 to TRBJ1-2, with a tentative D call TRBD1 (5 bases). Germline lookup yields CDR1 SGHTA and CDR2 FQGTGA. This CDR3 has 13 amino acids. V was trimmed by 5 bases and J by 0 bases, leaving 7 bases between them. CDR3 DNA sequence: TGTGCCAGCAGCCCGACAGCTAACTATGGCTACACCTTC. As protein: CASSPTANYGYTF.

This chain joins TRBV19 and TRBJ2-1, with D perhaps matching TRBD1 (5 bases). Germline V gene sequence: CDR1 LNHDA, CDR2 SQIVND (reference sequence). V dropped 3 bases and J dropped 5 bases, with 8 bases sitting between them. This CDR3 comprises 13 residues. The CDR3 sequence is CASSITGNNEQFF. The DNA of the CDR3 is TGTGCCAGTAGTATCACAGGAAACAATGAGCAGTTCTTC.

Details on this clone: This sample includes further DNA sequences coding for the same CDR3. The J gene is TRBJ2-2, the V gene TRBV27; D remains unclear. From germline, CDR1 is MNHEY and CDR2 SMNVEV (reference sequence). There are 13 residues in the CDR3. Between the trimmed V and J ends, which lost 5 bases and 1 base, there was a span of 5 bases. The CDR3 DNA reads TGTGCCAGCAGTCCCCTGAACACCGGGGAGCTGTTTTTT. As protein: CASSPLNTGELFF.

The V call is TRBV10-3, the J call TRBJ2-7; D is possibly TRBD1 (6 bases). Germline values: CDR1 ENHRY, CDR2 SYGVKD. V was shortened by 6 bases and J by 6 bases, with 18 bases between the two germline ends. The CDR3 is 14 residues long. In DNA, the CDR3 is TGTGCCATCAGGAAGACAGGCGAGGGTGGCGAGCAGTACTTC. This sequence encodes CAIRKTGEGGEQYF.

In its sample, this clone was seen once. The V and J genes are TRBV2 and TRBJ1-5; the D gene is possibly TRBD1 (5 bases). The germline V and J ends were trimmed by 2 bases and 4 bases, with 12 bases remaining between them. The CDR3 sequence is 15 residues long. CDR1 and CDR2 (germline): SNHLY, FYNNEI. CDR3 protein: CASSEWRGPNQPQHF. Written as DNA, the CDR3 is TGTGCCAGCAGTGAATGGAGGGGTCCTAATCAGCCCCAGCATTTT.

V is TRBV5-1 and J is TRBJ1-1; TRBD1 agrees at 7 bases. The CDR3 is 16 amino acids. J was trimmed by 6 bases and V by 5 bases; bases with no gene match: 16. Per germline, CDR1 SGHRS and CDR2 YFSETQ. The CDR3 DNA follows: TGCGCCAGCAGTTCAACCACCAGGGGGAATGTGGCTGAAGCTTTCTTT. Translating it yields CASSSTTRGNVAEAFF.